This T cell receptor beta chain was identified in a study of T cell responses to AZD1222 COVID-19 vaccine. General study points: White British ancestry dominated among donors, who included more females, and clonal diversity was possibly underestimated.

Libraries were prepared by immunoSEQ multiplex PCR; TCRdb keeps only in-frame clonotypes and omits some of them. This sample has about 140,000 clones, with approximately 90% found just once. Of note for this clone: Antigen: not known.

The clonotype comes from an adult who received the AZD1222 COVID-19 vaccine. The sample here was peripheral blood, taken 28 days after the second AZD1222 dose.

CDR3 coding DNA: TGTGCCCGCCGGACTAGCGCCCAAGAGACCCAGTACTTC. Residues: CARRTSAQETQYF. The J gene is TRBJ2-5, the V gene TRBV7-3; TRBD2 matches at 9 bases. This CDR3 contains 13 residues. CDR1 and CDR2 from the germline V gene are SGHTA and FQGTGA. After removal of 11 bases from V and 1 base from J, the junction contained 5 bases not matched to a gene.